This T cell receptor beta chain was sequenced in a study of response to subunit inactivated influenza vaccine. Study-wide results and limits: A suggestion made by the authors is that each seasonal influenza vaccination recruits few new T cells.

TCRdb independently ran MiXCR on the RT-PCR reads; one entry per CDR3 protein. The sample records 550,000 to 800,000 distinct CDR3 sequences, around 16% being singletons. V was pared by 3 bases and J by 0 bases, with 15 bases between. This CDR3 has 16 amino acids. The germline V gene has CDR1 SGHRS and CDR2 YFSETQ. This clonotype has a handful of counts. What it recognizes is unknown. V is TRBV5-1 and J is TRBJ1-1; a possible D gene is TRBD1 (5 bases). The starting material was PBMCs from blood, obtained 11 to 12 days after vaccination. This receptor was taken from a man in his fifties who received an inactivated influenza vaccine. CDR3 residues: CASSSISGTVNTEAFF. The CDR3 DNA reads as TGCGCCAGCAGCTCCATTAGTGGGACGGTGAACACTGAAGCTTTCTTT.